A single sample gave rise to the 14 T cell receptor beta chains below, sequenced in a study of T-cell memory formation after mild COVID-19. TCRdb reprocessed the 5' RACE reads via MiXCR and lists one record per CDR3 protein. Of around 150,000 distinct CDR3 sequences listed, about 28% are singletons. Input material: PBMCs or a T cell subset sorted from them (not recorded which). These TCRs come from an adult woman who had mild COVID-19 (a few samples of this study predate the infection). Cell type and time point are not known.

V usage is TRBV7-9 and J usage is TRBJ2-5; 7 nucleotides line up with TRBD1. V lost 4 bases, J lost 2 bases, and 4 bases stayed unmatched. Germline V gene data show CDR1 as SEHNR and CDR2 as FQNEAQ (reference sequence). There are 14 residues in the CDR3. This CDR3 is CASSSWTGQETQYF. CDR3 DNA sequence: TGTGCCAGCAGCTCATGGACAGGACAAGAGACCCAGTACTTC.

This chain links TRBV7-8 with TRBJ2-1, with no clear D. The CDR3 is made up of 15 amino acids. Trimming removed 1 base at V and 1 base at J, with 8 bases between. Per the germline V gene, CDR1 is SGHVS and CDR2 is FQNEAQ. CDR3 protein: CASSLGADSYNEQFF. As DNA, the CDR3 is TGTGCCAGCAGCTTAGGGGCGGATTCCTACAATGAGCAGTTCTTC. Combining the CDR3 with reference TRBV7-8 and TRBJ2-1 gives the whole variable domain GAGVSQSPRYKVAKRGQDVALRCDPISGHVSLFWYQQALGQGPEFLTYFQNEAQLDKSGLPSDRFFAERPEGSVSTLKIQRTQQEDSAVYLCASSLGADSYNEQFFGPGTRLTVL.

The chain recombines TRBV11-3 with TRBJ2-2; 12 nucleotides agree with TRBD2. J was trimmed by 4 bases and V by 1 base; bases with no gene match: 7. The germline gives CDR1 SGHNT, CDR2 YENEEA. The CDR3 has 18 residues. The CDR3 DNA sequence: TGTGCCAGCAGCTTAGCTATGTGGGGACTAGCGGGCACCGGGGAGCTGTTTTTT. It codes for CASSLAMWGLAGTGELFF.

This chain connects TRBV11-2 to TRBJ2-1; TRBD1 is a possible D gene (6 bases). V shed 5 bases and J shed 8 bases, with 16 bases lying between them. This CDR3 region has 14 residues. The germline CDR1 and CDR2 sequences are SGHAT and FQNNGV. CDR3 protein: CASSPTGLWDEQFF. In nucleotides, the CDR3 is TGTGCCAGCAGCCCGACAGGTTTGTGGGATGAGCAGTTCTTC.

The chain carries TRBV18 and TRBJ2-2; 7 bases map to TRBD2. Germline trimming cut 0 bases from V and 4 bases from J; bases unmatched to any gene: 8. The germline CDR1 and CDR2 sequences are KGHSH and LQKENI. The CDR3 length is 17 residues. CDR3 bases: TGTGCCAGCTCACCACCGGGCGGGAGTGGCGGCACCGGGGAGCTGTTTTTT. Translated, it gives CASSPPGGSGGTGELFF.

This clonotype was seen only a few times. This sequence joins TRBV11-3 and TRBJ1-1; D remains unclear. V shed 3 bases and J shed 1 base, with 6 bases lying between them. Germline assignment: CDR1 SGHNT and CDR2 YENEEA. The CDR3 contains 13 residues. The CDR3 nucleotides read TGTGCCAGCAGCTTTGTACAGAACACTGAAGCTTTCTTT. Protein product: CASSFVQNTEAFF.

This chain connects TRBV6-2 or TRBV6-3 to TRBJ2-2; unclear D gene. This CDR3 region has 13 residues. CDR1 is MNHEY and CDR2 is SVGEGT in the germline V gene. The V end lost 4 bases, the J end lost 3 bases, and 6 bases lay between the germline ends. This CDR3 is CASSLSDTGELFF. CDR3 bases: TGTGCCAGCAGTTTATCAGACACCGGGGAGCTGTTTTTT.

This clonotype appeared a few times. The chain is built from TRBV4-1 and TRBJ2-2; unclear D gene. Germline-derived CDR1 and CDR2 are MGHRA and YSYEKL. This CDR3 contains 13 residues. Trimming shortened V by 4 bases and J by 5 bases, and 8 bases separated the two germline ends. The CDR3 sequence is CASSLPGTGELFF. CDR3 in DNA: TGCGCCAGCAGCCTCCCAGGAACCGGGGAGCTGTTTTTT.

This chain joins TRBV12-3 or TRBV12-4 and TRBJ2-4; D gene uncertain. This CDR3 region has 11 residues. V dropped 2 bases and J dropped 9 bases, with 5 bases sitting between them. In DNA, the CDR3 is TGTGCCAGCAGTTTATCAAGCATTCAGTACTTC. Translating gives CASSLSSIQYF.

As concerns this clonotype: This CDR3 fails to terminate in the conserved phenylalanine or tryptophan, so it likely reflects a read error. This chain uses TRBV20-1 with TRBJ2-5; D uncertain. Germline CDR1 DFQATT, CDR2 SNEGSKA (reference sequence). This CDR3 region has 12 residues. V was clipped by 5 bases and J by 5 bases, with 12 bases between them. The CDR3 bases are TGCAGTGCTGAAGGCGGTGCGGAGACCCAGTACTTA. Amino acid sequence: CSAEGGAETQYL.

The chain recombines TRBV5-4 with TRBJ2-2; D is undetermined. CDR1 and CDR2 (germline): SGHNT, YYREEE (reference sequence). This CDR3 spans 15 amino acids. Trimming shortened V by 5 bases and J by 4 bases, and 15 bases separated the two germline ends. For the CDR3, the DNA is TGTGCCAGCAGGCTCTGGGGAACGGGCACCGGGGAGCTGTTTTTT. This sequence encodes CASRLWGTGTGELFF.

The chain has TRBV20-1 and TRBJ1-1, with 9 bases fitting TRBD1. From germline, CDR1 is DFQATT and CDR2 SNEGSKA (reference sequence). This CDR3 is built from 14 residues. V was pared by 4 bases and J by 3 bases, with 6 bases of the junction left unmatched. The CDR3 region is CSAKTGGVDTEAFF. CDR3 bases: TGCAGTGCTAAGACAGGGGGTGTCGACACTGAAGCTTTCTTT.

This clonotype was seen a handful of times. This chain connects TRBV11-3 to TRBJ2-7, with 9 bases identical to TRBD1. Germline V gene data show CDR1 as SGHNT and CDR2 as YENEEA. There are 16 residues in the CDR3. V shed 4 bases and J 1 base; nucleotides not matched to a gene: 8. DNA of the CDR3: TGTGCCAGCAGCTCCACAGGGGGCGCGTGGTCCTACGAGCAGTACTTC. Protein product: CASSSTGGAWSYEQYF.

This chain connects TRBV12-3 or TRBV12-4 to TRBJ2-3; D possibly corresponds to TRBD2 (5 bases). The CDR3 runs to 15 residues. V was clipped by 6 bases and J by 2 bases, with 15 bases between them. The CDR3 sequence is CASSPRESYTDTQYF. The DNA for the CDR3 is TGTGCCAGCAGCCCTCGGGAAAGCTACACAGATACGCAGTATTTT.